This TCR beta chain was recorded in a study of shared clonotypes between healthy human individuals. Germline-derived CDR1 and CDR2 are SGHNT and YENEEA. The V and J ends lost 5 bases and 3 bases, in that order; junction bases with no gene match: 6. CDR3 length equals 15 residues. The assay was immunoSEQ multiplex PCR, and TCRdb's table has in-frame clones only and misses some. The repertoire has roughly 1,600,000 clones, about 98.5% of them found once; the top ten carry over 0.3%. The source material was naive CD4+ T cells sorted from blood. The subset: CD45RA+ positively selected. The chain links TRBV11-3 to TRBJ2-1; 8 bases align to TRBD2. The source of this sequence is a man younger than 40 in good health. The CDR3 DNA sequence: TGTGCCAGCAGCCCGGGACTAGTTTTCTACAATGAGCAGTTCTTC. Protein product: CASSPGLVFYNEQFF.